The 27 T cell receptor beta chains presented below share a single source sample, sequenced in a study of blood T cell repertoires in COVID-19. Generated by immunoSEQ multiplex PCR, the TCRdb table keeps only in-frame clones and is missing some. The sample holds approximately 150,000 clones, 85% to 90% seen once. The sequenced sample was peripheral blood. Receptor source: a man aged 50-59 years with active or convalescent COVID-19.

V gene TRBV12-3 or TRBV12-4 combines with J gene TRBJ1-2, with TRBD1 matching 9 bases. This CDR3 has 13 residues. Germline trimming cut 5 bases from V and 7 bases from J; bases unmatched to any gene: 5. CDR3 coding DNA: TGTGCCAGCAGTGCCGGGACAGGGATTGGCTACACCTTC. This translates into CASSAGTGIGYTF.

On this clone: This sample also contains other DNA sequences that code for the same CDR3. The chain has TRBV9 and TRBJ2-3; 7 bases are a match to TRBD2. Trimming took 0 bases from V and 1 from J; bases not matched to a gene: 2. CDR1 and CDR2 (germline): SGDLS, YYNGEE. The CDR3 length is 15 residues. The CDR3 DNA sequence: TGTGCCAGCAGCGTAGGGGCGGGGGGCACAGATACGCAGTATTTT. Protein: CASSVGAGGTDTQYF.

The chain recombines TRBV7-2 with TRBJ2-2; TRBD1 might be the D (6 bases). The CDR3 covers 15 residues. The germline gives CDR1 SGHTA, CDR2 FQGNSA. V lost 5 bases, J lost 0 bases, and 10 bases lay in between. The CDR3 is CASSLDSPNTGELFF. In nucleotides, the CDR3 is TGTGCCAGCAGCCTGGACAGCCCGAACACCGGGGAGCTGTTTTTT.

For this clone: At one of its ends the junction is not consistent with the germline gene, which may arise from a read error. V gene TRBV2 combines with J gene TRBJ2-2, with no clear D. This CDR3 region has 13 residues. CDR1 and CDR2 (germline): SNHLY, FYNNEI. CDR3 in amino acids: CATSPTNTGELFF. CDR3 coding DNA: TGTGCCACCAGTCCAACGAACACCGGGGAGCTGTTTTTT.

This clone was counted between two and nine times. This chain connects TRBV19 to TRBJ1-5, with 11 bases fitting TRBD1. CDR3 length equals 15 residues. V was clipped by 5 bases and J by 4 bases; unmatched bases: 4. Looked up from germline, CDR1 is LNHDA and CDR2 is SQIVND (reference sequence). The CDR3 DNA is TGTGCCAGTAGTTTCGGGACAGGGGGGAATCAGCCCCAGCATTTT. It translates to CASSFGTGGNQPQHF.

V gene TRBV7-9 combines with J gene TRBJ2-2; D unclear. V was clipped by 1 base and J by 1 base, with 7 bases between them. Germline assignment: CDR1 SEHNR and CDR2 FQNEAQ (reference sequence). The CDR3 is made up of 15 amino acids. Written as DNA, the CDR3 is TGTGCCAGCAGCTTAGATCTCGGGAACACCGGGGAGCTGTTTTTT. Its translation: CASSLDLGNTGELFF. Based on the CDR3 plus reference TRBV7-9 and TRBJ2-2, the full variable domain is DTGVSQNPRHKITKRGQNVTFRCDPISEHNRLYWYRQTLGQGPEFLTYFQNEAQLEKSRLLSDRFSAERPKGSFSTLEIQRTEQGDSAMYLCASSLDLGNTGELFFGEGSRLTVL.

This clone is a singleton in its sample. The chain employs TRBV2 and TRBJ2-2, with TRBD1 matching over 10 bases. The V gene end was trimmed by 7 bases and the J gene end by 6 bases; junction bases not matched to a gene: 8. This CDR3 comprises 15 residues. The germline gives CDR1 SNHLY, CDR2 FYNNEI. CDR3 coding DNA: TGTGCCAGCAACCGGGACAGGGGATTTTCCGGGGAGCTGTTTTTT. This translates into CASNRDRGFSGELFF. Using reference TRBV2 and TRBJ2-2 for the parts outside the CDR3, the full variable domain is EPEVTQTPSHQVTQMGQEVILRCVPISNHLYFYWYRQILGQKVEFLVSFYNNEISEKSEIFDDQFSVERPDGSNFTLKIRSTKLEDSAMYFCASNRDRGFSGELFFGEGSRLTVL.

The rearrangement joins TRBV27 to TRBJ1-3; tentative D call: TRBD1 (6 bases). Trimming stripped 3 bases from V and 2 bases from J, with 8 bases between. The CDR3 is 14 residues long. Germline V lookup: CDR1 MNHEY, CDR2 SMNVEV (reference sequence). The CDR3 protein is CASSFRGTGNTIYF. The CDR3 DNA sequence: TGTGCCAGCAGTTTCAGGGGTACTGGAAACACCATATATTTT.

V is TRBV5-1 and J is TRBJ1-4; D might be TRBD1 (5 bases). The CDR3 contains 13 residues. V was pared by 4 bases and J by 7 bases, with 11 bases between. Per germline, CDR1 SGHRS and CDR2 YFSETQ. The CDR3 protein is CASSSTGGEKLFF. The CDR3 DNA follows: TGCGCCAGCAGCAGTACGGGGGGTGAAAAACTGTTTTTT.

In DNA, the CDR3 is TGTGCCAGCAGTTTATGGGGACAATACGTTGGGGGGGCGGATGAGCAGTTCTTC. Translating gives CASSLWGQYVGGADEQFF. The genes are TRBV27 and TRBJ2-1, with D perhaps matching TRBD2 (7 bases). Per the germline V gene, CDR1 is MNHEY and CDR2 is SMNVEV (reference sequence). The ends were cut back, 1 base at V and 8 bases at J, with 24 bases in the middle. The CDR3 extends over 18 amino acids.

This chain uses TRBV27 with TRBJ2-1; D might be TRBD1 (6 bases). The CDR3 length is 16 residues. The germline V gene has CDR1 MNHEY and CDR2 SMNVEV (reference sequence). Deletions cut 4 bases from V and 4 bases from J, with 17 bases between. In DNA, the CDR3 is TGTGCCAGCAGTTCGTCCGCGGACAGTAATTACAATGAGCAGTTCTTC. Translated, it gives CASSSSADSNYNEQFF.

The V call is TRBV6-1, the J call TRBJ2-1; weak D call: TRBD2 (6 bases). The germline V gene has CDR1 MNHNS and CDR2 SASEGT. The CDR3 consists of 15 residues. Deletions cut 2 bases from V and 3 bases from J, with 11 bases between. The CDR3 DNA is TGTGCCAGCAGTGAATTTAGCGGACTCTACAATGAGCAGTTCTTC. Its protein product is CASSEFSGLYNEQFF.

V usage is TRBV6-5 and J usage is TRBJ2-2; the D gene is possibly TRBD1 (5 bases). Germline-derived CDR1 and CDR2 are MNHEY and SVGAGI. Trimming left V 5 bases short and J 0 bases short, with 10 bases between. The CDR3 has 15 residues. In DNA, the CDR3 is TGTGCCAGCAGTCCCGGACAAGCGAACACCGGGGAGCTGTTTTTT. It specifies CASSPGQANTGELFF.

This chain uses TRBV3-1 (or the pseudogene TRBV3-2) with TRBJ2-1; D perhaps matches TRBD2 (6 bases). In germline, CDR1 is LGHDT, CDR2 YNNKEL (reference sequence). This CDR3 contains 16 residues. V lost 2 bases, J lost 2 bases, and 13 bases lay in between. The DNA of the CDR3 is TGTGCCAGCAGCCAAAGAGACTCTAGCGCCTACAATGAGCAGTTCTTC. This sequence encodes CASSQRDSSAYNEQFF.

This clone has just a few counts. This chain uses TRBV5-1 with TRBJ2-7; TRBD1 aligns across 7 bases. The CDR3 loop spans 11 amino acids. The V segment lost 5 bases and the J segment 4 bases; nucleotides outside the gene matches: 0. Germline CDR1 and CDR2: SGHRS and YFSETQ. The CDR3 region has the DNA TGCGCCAGCAGACAGGGGTACGAGCAGTACTTC. Encoded protein: CASRQGYEQYF.

The chain employs TRBV19 and TRBJ2-2; 15 bases agree with TRBD2. The trim removed 8 bases at V and 6 bases at J, leaving 1 base unmatched. The CDR3 totals 14 residues. CDR1 and CDR2 (germline): LNHDA, SQIVND (reference sequence). CDR3 in amino acids: CASGLAGGSGELFF. Written as DNA, the CDR3 is TGTGCCAGTGGACTAGCGGGAGGGTCCGGGGAGCTGTTTTTT.

CDR3 nucleotide sequence: TGTGCCAGCAGTTTTGGCAGGGGAAGCTATGGCTACACCTTC. Protein product: CASSFGRGSYGYTF. The chain combines TRBV28 with TRBJ1-2, with D perhaps TRBD1 (6 bases). CDR1 is MDHEN, CDR2 SYDVKM, per germline. The V gene lost 3 bases and the J gene lost 4 bases, with 12 bases spanning the gap. CDR3 length: 14 residues.

The chain joins TRBV19 to TRBJ2-7; possible D gene TRBD2, 5 bases. CDR3 size: 14 residues. V lost 5 bases, J lost 3 bases, and 14 bases lay in between. Germline CDR1 LNHDA, CDR2 SQIVND (reference sequence). CDR3 residues: CASSPWTADYEQYF. The CDR3 coding sequence is TGTGCCAGTAGTCCGTGGACTGCTGACTACGAGCAGTACTTC.

The V call is TRBV2, the J call TRBJ2-3, with TRBD2 matching over 10 bases. The CDR3 extends over 15 amino acids. Germline V gives CDR1 SNHLY, CDR2 FYNNEI. V dropped 7 bases and J dropped 3; count of bases not matched to a gene: 7. CDR3 protein: CASIKRGGLTDTQYF. The CDR3 nucleotides read TGTGCCAGCATAAAGCGGGGGGGCCTGACAGATACGCAGTATTTT.

This chain connects TRBV6-5 to TRBJ2-5; D gene unclear. Trimming took off 3 bases at V and 5 bases at J, with 13 bases between the two ends. CDR3 length: 14 residues. The germline gives CDR1 MNHEY, CDR2 SVGAGI. The CDR3 sequence is CASSYFANGETQYF. CDR3 coding DNA: TGTGCCAGCAGTTATTTTGCCAACGGGGAGACCCAGTACTTC.

This rearrangement joins TRBV5-8 to TRBJ2-5; D might be TRBD1 (6 bases). This CDR3 is 17 amino acids long. The V end lost 4 bases, the J end lost 2 bases, and 21 bases lay between the germline ends. Germline CDR1 reads SGHTS; CDR2 reads YDEGEE. CDR3 loop: CASSQPGQHVGQETQYF. The CDR3 DNA reads TGTGCCAGCAGCCAGCCGGGACAACACGTGGGGCAAGAGACCCAGTACTTC. The entire variable domain, with the rest obtained from reference TRBV5-8 and TRBJ2-5, is as follows: EAGVTQSPTHLIKTRGQQATLRCSPISGHTSVYWYQQALGLGLQFLLWYDEGEERNRGNFPPRFSGRQFPNYSSELNVNALELEDSALYLCASSQPGQHVGQETQYFGPGTRLLVL.

The CDR3 DNA reads as TGTGCCAGCAGCCGGGGGTCCACTACGAGGACCGGGGAGCTGTTTTTT. Translating it yields CASSRGSTTRTGELFF. The rearrangement joins TRBV5-6 to TRBJ2-2, with D perhaps matching TRBD2 (6 bases). This CDR3 comprises 16 residues. Trimming cost V 4 bases and J 5 bases, with 18 bases left between them. Germline assignment: CDR1 SGHDT and CDR2 YYEEEE.

This chain links TRBV2 with TRBJ2-1, with 8 bases identical to TRBD1. CDR3 length equals 14 residues. Germline CDR1 reads SNHLY; CDR2 reads FYNNEI. With V trimmed by 8 bases and J by 4 bases, 7 bases remained unmatched. In DNA, the CDR3 is TGTGCCAGCGTTCGGGACAGGCTGTACAATGAGCAGTTCTTC. Its translation: CASVRDRLYNEQFF.

The chain recombines TRBV5-4 with TRBJ2-5; TRBD1 matches 8 bases. The length of the CDR3 is 18 residues. CDR1 and CDR2 (germline): SGHNT, YYREEE (reference sequence). V gave up 3 bases and J gave up 5 bases; unmatched junction bases: 18. The CDR3 nucleotides read TGTGCCAGCAGCTCCGCCCCAAGAGACAGGGGATTTCGGGAGACCCAGTACTTC. It codes for CASSSAPRDRGFRETQYF. Together with reference TRBV5-4 and TRBJ2-5, the CDR3 gives the full variable domain: ETGVTQSPTHLIKTRGQQVTLRCSSQSGHNTVSWYQQALGQGPQFIFQYYREEENGRGNFPPRFSGLQFPNYSSELNVNALELDDSALYLCASSSAPRDRGFRETQYFGPGTRLLVL.

The chain couples TRBV19 to TRBJ2-6; D may be TRBD2 (6 bases). CDR3 size: 18 residues. Germline assignment: CDR1 LNHDA and CDR2 SQIVND (reference sequence). The ends were cut back, 3 bases at V and 0 bases at J, with 15 bases in the middle. The CDR3, as DNA: TGTGCCAGTAGTATTCCCCGCGGGATTTCCTCTGGGGCCAACGTCCTGACTTTC. Amino acid sequence: CASSIPRGISSGANVLTF. Full variable domain (missing parts from reference TRBV19 and TRBJ2-6): DGGITQSPKYLFRKEGQNVTLSCEQNLNHDAMYWYRQDPGQGLRLIYYSQIVNDFQKGDIAEGYSVSREKKESFPLTVTSAQKNPTAFYLCASSIPRGISSGANVLTFGAGSRLTVL.

The genes are TRBV12-3 or TRBV12-4 and TRBJ1-4; D perhaps matches TRBD1 (6 bases). With 5 bases removed from V and 6 bases from J, the gap between germline ends came to 10 bases. The CDR3 is 13 residues long. Written as DNA, the CDR3 is TGTGCCAGCAGTCAATACAGGGATGAAAAACTGTTTTTT. Its translation is CASSQYRDEKLFF.

The rearrangement links TRBV7-9 to TRBJ2-1, with D possibly matching TRBD1 (7 bases). In germline, CDR1 is SEHNR, CDR2 FQNEAQ (reference sequence). Trimming stripped 4 bases from V and 2 bases from J, with 12 bases between. CDR3 length equals 15 residues. CDR3 coding DNA: TGTGCCAGCAGCTCCAGGGGGGTAACCTACAATGAGCAGTTCTTC. Translation gives CASSSRGVTYNEQFF.